This T cell receptor beta chain was retrieved from a study of T cells after yellow fever vaccination. Study-wide findings and caveats: Though it reached lower strength, the secondary response hit its peak faster, day 5 versus 15. Detected again after the booster were most primary-vaccination clones, at roughly 95% CD4 and 88% CD8.

TCRdb used MiXCR to reprocess the 5' RACE reads, holding one entry per CDR3 protein. The profile shows about 320,000 distinct CDR3 sequences, 4% to 5.5% of them singletons. This CDR3 contains 12 residues. Germline lookup yields CDR1 SEHNR and CDR2 FQNEAQ (reference sequence). Trimming took 1 base from V and 9 from J, leaving 9 bases between them. Comment on this clonotype: Antigen: not known.

The chain combines TRBV7-9 with TRBJ2-5; D gene unclear. The sequencing used PBMCs, collected 15 days after the yellow fever booster vaccination. This clonotype was sampled from a young man who received the YFV17D yellow fever vaccine. The CDR3 loop reads CASSLVVAAQYF. Written as DNA, the CDR3 is TGTGCCAGCAGCTTAGTAGTCGCAGCCCAGTACTTC.